The 8 T cell receptor beta chains below were found in one sample sequenced in a study of T cells in Graves' hyperthyroidism and ophthalmopathy. There were TCR beta CDR3 regions amplified from RNA transcripts. An initial round of RT-PCR targeting the TCR CDR3 relied on the HTBI primer set. Using its own MiXCR run on the multiplex PCR reads, TCRdb lists one record per CDR3 protein. The table records roughly 700,000 distinct CDR3 sequences, 12% to 15% of them present only once. The sequencing input was blood. These receptors were taken from a woman aged 18-29 years with Graves' hyperthyroidism.

This clonotype was detected only a few times. This chain links TRBV12-5 with TRBJ1-3, with D hard to call. The CDR3 extends over 13 amino acids. With 1 base removed from V and 1 base from J, the gap between germline ends came to 2 bases. From germline, CDR1 is LGHNT and CDR2 FRNRAP. The CDR3 DNA reads TGTGCTAGTGGTTTGGGGTCTGGAAACACCATATATTTT. It codes for CASGLGSGNTIYF.

Only a few counts were recorded for this clonotype. The chain links TRBV20-1 to TRBJ1-1; D not certain. This CDR3 has 14 amino acids. V lost 5 bases and J 1 base, leaving 14 bases between the germline ends. Germline CDR1 DFQATT, CDR2 SNEGSKA (reference sequence). The CDR3 DNA is TGCAGTGCTTGGAGAGTTACAGCGAACACTGAAGCTTTCTTT. Amino acids: CSAWRVTANTEAFF.

This clonotype was detected ten times or more. CDR3 in DNA: TGTGCCAGCAGTAAAGACGAGCAGTACTTC. It specifies CASSKDEQYF. The chain carries TRBV2 and TRBJ2-7; the D is unclear. Trimming took 5 bases from V and 5 from J, leaving 4 bases between them. Germline V gene sequence: CDR1 SNHLY, CDR2 FYNNEI. CDR3 length: 10 amino acids. Full variable domain (remainder filled in from reference TRBV2 and TRBJ2-7): EPEVTQTPSHQVTQMGQEVILRCVPISNHLYFYWYRQILGQKVEFLVSFYNNEISEKSEIFDDQFSVERPDGSNFTLKIRSTKLEDSAMYFCASSKDEQYFGPGTRLTVT.

This clonotype occurred many times. The chain combines TRBV7-2 with TRBJ2-1; TRBD2 matches at 11 bases. V gave up 5 bases and J gave up 6 bases; unmatched junction bases: 21. Germline-derived CDR1 and CDR2 are SGHTA and FQGNSA. The CDR3 loop spans 20 amino acids. The chain's CDR3 is CASSPQFRVPGLAATNEQFF. CDR3 coding DNA: TGTGCCAGCAGCCCCCAGTTCAGAGTTCCGGGACTAGCGGCTACCAATGAGCAGTTCTTC. The full variable domain, its missing parts supplied by reference TRBV7-2 and TRBJ2-1, is GAGVSQSPSNKVTEKGKDVELRCDPISGHTALYWYRQSLGQGLEFLIYFQGNSAPDKSGLPSDRFSAERTGGSVSTLTIQRTQQEDSAVYLCASSPQFRVPGLAATNEQFFGPGTRLTVL.

The V gene is TRBV20-1, the J gene TRBJ2-1, with 9 bases lining up with TRBD2. The V and J ends lost 0 bases and 10 bases, in that order; junction bases with no gene match: 13. The germline gives CDR1 DFQATT, CDR2 SNEGSKA (reference sequence). The CDR3 sequence is 16 residues long. The CDR3, as DNA: TGCAGTGCTAGAGATCGCGTGTTAGCGGGAGCGGGGGAGCAGTTCTTC. It is translated as CSARDRVLAGAGEQFF.

In its sample, this clonotype was seen many times. J is TRBJ2-5 and V is TRBV3-1, with D uncertain. The CDR3 totals 15 residues. The V and J ends lost 4 bases and 1 base respectively, with 13 bases between them. Germline CDR1 LGHDT, CDR2 YNNKEL (reference sequence). The CDR3 protein is CASSRRKNLQETQYF. The DNA for the CDR3 is TGTGCCAGCAGCCGTCGTAAGAATCTCCAAGAGACCCAGTACTTC.

This clonotype has at least ten counts. This chain uses TRBV5-1 with TRBJ1-1; D uncertain. Germline V gene data show CDR1 as SGHRS and CDR2 as YFSETQ. V was clipped by 3 bases and J by 6 bases, with 18 bases between them. The length of the CDR3 is 15 residues. The CDR3 sequence is CASSSGERRIAEAFF. The CDR3 DNA follows: TGCGCCAGCAGCTCGGGAGAGAGGAGGATCGCTGAAGCTTTCTTT.

In regard to this clonotype: It is likely a read error, because the conserved phenylalanine at the end of the CDR3 is missing. V gene TRBV24-1 combines with J gene TRBJ1-2; the D gene is possibly TRBD1 (6 bases). The CDR3 has 15 residues. Germline V gives CDR1 KGHDR, CDR2 SFDVKD. Trimming cost V 2 bases and J 3 bases, with 12 bases left between them. The CDR3 DNA reads as TGTGCCACCAGTGATTCGACAGGCCGTGACTATGGCTACACCCTC. It is translated as CATSDSTGRDYGYTL.